The rows below give T cell receptor beta chains drawn from one sample of a study of blood T cell repertoires in COVID-19. Generated by immunoSEQ multiplex PCR, the TCRdb table keeps only in-frame clones and is missing some. The profile shows around 45,000 clones, just under 70% of them singletons. Source material: peripheral blood. The origin of the receptors is a man older than 75 with acute or convalescent COVID-19. Both conserved end residues are part of each CDR3. The order of the fields is V gene, D gene, J gene, CDR3 length, clone size, CDR3 DNA, CDR3 protein. The D gene is left open where the match is weak. Clone size, where shown, is once, few, many, or a class for clones that have expanded.

v_gene: TRBV3-1/TRBV3-2; d_gene: TRBD1; j_gene: TRBJ2-7; len: 14; abundance: NA; CDR3nt: TGTGCCAGCAGCCAGGTAGCAGGGGGTTACGAGCAGTACTTC; CDR3aa: CASSQVAGGYEQYF
v_gene: TRBV11-2; d_gene: NA; j_gene: TRBJ2-5; len: 13; abundance: NA; CDR3nt: TGTGCCAGCAGCCTCGGACAGCCTCAGACCCAGTACTTC; CDR3aa: CASSLGQPQTQYF
v_gene: TRBV3-1/TRBV3-2; d_gene: NA; j_gene: TRBJ2-5; len: 14; abundance: few; CDR3nt: TGTGCCAGCAGCCAAGATTTTGAGAGTGAGACCCAGTACTTC; CDR3aa: CASSQDFESETQYF
v_gene: TRBV7-7; d_gene: NA; j_gene: TRBJ1-1; len: 13; abundance: NA; CDR3nt: TGTGCTAGCAGCTTATTTGCAGGGACTGAAGCTTTCTTT; CDR3aa: CASSLFAGTEAFF
v_gene: TRBV28; d_gene: NA; j_gene: TRBJ1-2; len: 13; abundance: few; CDR3nt: TGTGCCAGCAGGGACAGTACCAACTATGGCTACACCTTC; CDR3aa: CASRDSTNYGYTF
v_gene: TRBV19; d_gene: TRBD2; j_gene: TRBJ2-7; len: 15; abundance: NA; CDR3nt: TGTGCCAGTAGTGGGACTAGCGAGGGAACCTACGAGCAGTACTTC; CDR3aa: CASSGTSEGTYEQYF
v_gene: TRBV6-6; d_gene: TRBD1; j_gene: TRBJ1-5; len: 13; abundance: NA; CDR3nt: TGTGCCAGCAGCAGGGGGCCCGGGCAGCCCCAGCATTTT; CDR3aa: CASSRGPGQPQHF
v_gene: TRBV4-1; d_gene: NA; j_gene: TRBJ1-2; len: 16; abundance: NA; CDR3nt: TGCGCCAGCAGCCAAGAGGGGAGACTCCTAAGTAGCGGCTACACCTTC; CDR3aa: CASSQEGRLLSSGYTF
v_gene: TRBV18; d_gene: NA; j_gene: TRBJ2-1; len: 14; abundance: NA; CDR3nt: TGTGCCAGCTCCTCGCGGCAGGGTAACAATGAGCAGTTCTTC; CDR3aa: CASSSRQGNNEQFF
v_gene: TRBV12-5; d_gene: NA; j_gene: TRBJ2-7; len: 17; abundance: once; CDR3nt: TGTGCTAGTGGTTTGAGAATAGCGTCCCTAGGTATAGGCGAGCAGTACTTC; CDR3aa: CASGLRIASLGIGEQYF
v_gene: TRBV11-3; d_gene: NA; j_gene: TRBJ2-1; len: 16; abundance: NA; CDR3nt: TGTGCCAGCAGCTCCATACTACAGCGGACCAACAATGAGCAGTTCTTC; CDR3aa: CASSSILQRTNNEQFF
v_gene: TRBV12-3/TRBV12-4; d_gene: NA; j_gene: TRBJ1-1; len: 13; abundance: NA; CDR3nt: TGTGCCAGCAGTTTAATACAGGGCGCTGAAGCTTTCTTT; CDR3aa: CASSLIQGAEAFF
v_gene: TRBV6-5; d_gene: TRBD1; j_gene: TRBJ1-4; len: 14; abundance: once; CDR3nt: TGTGCCAGCAGTTTACAGGGGGCACGGCAAAAACTGTTTTTT; CDR3aa: CASSLQGARQKLFF
v_gene: TRBV11-3; d_gene: NA; j_gene: TRBJ1-2; len: 15; abundance: few; CDR3nt: TGTGCCAGCAGCTTCTCGCAAGGCAGGGGCTGGGGCTACACCTTC; CDR3aa: CASSFSQGRGWGYTF
v_gene: TRBV6-1; d_gene: TRBD2; j_gene: TRBJ2-7; len: 14; abundance: once; CDR3nt: TGTGCCAGCAGTGAAGGTGGGACTAGGTACGAGCAGTACTTC; CDR3aa: CASSEGGTRYEQYF
v_gene: TRBV7-9; d_gene: TRBD1; j_gene: TRBJ1-2; len: 17; abundance: many; CDR3nt: TGTGCCAGCAGCTTAGTCCCCCCCACAGGGGGCGAGAATGGCTACACCTTC; CDR3aa: CASSLVPPTGGENGYTF
v_gene: TRBV6-5; d_gene: TRBD2; j_gene: TRBJ2-3; len: 15; abundance: few; CDR3nt: TGTGCCAGCAGCCCCAGCGGGGGGGCAGCAGATACGCAGTATTTT; CDR3aa: CASSPSGGAADTQYF
v_gene: TRBV5-4; d_gene: TRBD1; j_gene: TRBJ2-3; len: 16; abundance: once; CDR3nt: TGTGCCAGCAGCTTGGATTCGGGACAGCCCACAGATACGCAGTATTTT; CDR3aa: CASSLDSGQPTDTQYF
v_gene: TRBV7-8; d_gene: NA; j_gene: TRBJ1-1; len: 16; abundance: NA; CDR3nt: TGTGCCAGCAGCTTAGAACAGGGCTTGTCCTCATCTGAAGCTTTCTTT; CDR3aa: CASSLEQGLSSSEAFF
v_gene: TRBV24-1; d_gene: TRBD2; j_gene: TRBJ2-1; len: 16; abundance: NA; CDR3nt: TGTGCCACCAGTGATTCCGGGACTAGCCTCTACAATGAGCAGTTCTTC; CDR3aa: CATSDSGTSLYNEQFF
v_gene: TRBV27; d_gene: TRBD1; j_gene: TRBJ1-1; len: 13; abundance: NA; CDR3nt: TGTGCCAGCAGTAAGGGGGCGCGTACTGAAGCTTTCTTT; CDR3aa: CASSKGARTEAFF
v_gene: TRBV6-2/TRBV6-3; d_gene: NA; j_gene: TRBJ1-4; len: 12; abundance: NA; CDR3nt: TGTGCCAGCAGTAACAGTAATGAAAAACTGTTTTTT; CDR3aa: CASSNSNEKLFF
v_gene: TRBV6-6; d_gene: TRBD1; j_gene: TRBJ1-2; len: 13; abundance: NA; CDR3nt: TGTGCCAGCAGTAGGACAGGGGCCTCTGGCTACACCTTC; CDR3aa: CASSRTGASGYTF
v_gene: TRBV2; d_gene: NA; j_gene: TRBJ1-1; len: 12; abundance: once; CDR3nt: TGTGCCAGCACTATGGGGGGGACCAGAGCTTTCTTT; CDR3aa: CASTMGGTRAFF
v_gene: TRBV10-3; d_gene: TRBD1; j_gene: TRBJ1-1; len: 14; abundance: NA; CDR3nt: TGTGCCATCAGGGTACAGGGGGGGGACACTGAAGCTTTCTTT; CDR3aa: CAIRVQGGDTEAFF
v_gene: TRBV5-1; d_gene: TRBD1; j_gene: TRBJ2-2; len: 17; abundance: NA; CDR3nt: TGCGCCAGCAGTCTTGGTGGGACAGGGGAGGCCACCGGGGAGCTGTTTTTT; CDR3aa: CASSLGGTGEATGELFF
v_gene: TRBV5-1; d_gene: NA; j_gene: TRBJ2-3; len: 15; abundance: NA; CDR3nt: TGCGCCAGCAGCTTTCAGGGTTCGGACACAGATACGCAGTATTTT; CDR3aa: CASSFQGSDTDTQYF
v_gene: TRBV7-7; d_gene: TRBD2; j_gene: TRBJ2-5; len: 15; abundance: NA; CDR3nt: TGTGCCAGCAGCCCCGGGGGGGCGCGCGTGGAGACCCAGTACTTC; CDR3aa: CASSPGGARVETQYF
v_gene: TRBV30; d_gene: NA; j_gene: TRBJ2-7; len: 12; abundance: NA; CDR3nt: TGTGCCTGGAGTGTACGGGGCTACGAGCAGTACTTC; CDR3aa: CAWSVRGYEQYF
v_gene: TRBV6-5; d_gene: NA; j_gene: TRBJ1-3; len: 13; abundance: NA; CDR3nt: TGTGCCAGCAGCGCCACTTCTGGAAACACCATATATTTT; CDR3aa: CASSATSGNTIYF
v_gene: TRBV6-2/TRBV6-3; d_gene: NA; j_gene: TRBJ1-5; len: 17; abundance: NA; CDR3nt: TGTGCCAGCAGTTACTCTGCCCCCAGGAGGACCAATCAGCCCCAGCATTTT; CDR3aa: CASSYSAPRRTNQPQHF
v_gene: TRBV18; d_gene: NA; j_gene: TRBJ1-5; len: 15; abundance: NA; CDR3nt: TGTGCCAGCTCACCCGGGGGGGCGAGCAATCAGCCCCAGCATTTT; CDR3aa: CASSPGGASNQPQHF
v_gene: TRBV30; d_gene: NA; j_gene: TRBJ1-5; len: 13; abundance: NA; CDR3nt: TGTGCCTGGAGTTTGGCCGGGAGTCAGCCCCAGCATTTT; CDR3aa: CAWSLAGSQPQHF
v_gene: TRBV29-1; d_gene: NA; j_gene: TRBJ1-2; len: 14; abundance: NA; CDR3nt: TGCAGCGTTGAAGTAAACACAGGCAACTATGGCTACACCTTC; CDR3aa: CSVEVNTGNYGYTF
v_gene: TRBV4-1; d_gene: NA; j_gene: TRBJ1-2; len: 15; abundance: NA; CDR3nt: TGCGTCAGCAGCCAAGAATCGGGGGGCCGCTATGGCTACACCTTC; CDR3aa: CVSSQESGGRYGYTF
v_gene: TRBV3-1/TRBV3-2; d_gene: NA; j_gene: TRBJ1-1; len: 13; abundance: NA; CDR3nt: TGTGCCAGCAGCCAAGAAGGGGCGGCTGAAGCTTTCTTT; CDR3aa: CASSQEGAAEAFF
v_gene: TRBV7-9; d_gene: NA; j_gene: TRBJ2-1; len: 14; abundance: once; CDR3nt: TGTGCCAGCAGCTTAGTACAGTGGGTCAATGAGCAGTTCTTC; CDR3aa: CASSLVQWVNEQFF
v_gene: TRBV9; d_gene: TRBD1; j_gene: TRBJ2-3; len: 15; abundance: NA; CDR3nt: TGTGCCAGCAGCGTAGCACAGGGGGCACCAGATACGCAGTATTTT; CDR3aa: CASSVAQGAPDTQYF
v_gene: TRBV5-1; d_gene: NA; j_gene: TRBJ1-5; len: 15; abundance: NA; CDR3nt: TGCGCCAGCAGCCCGGAAGTAGGGGATCATCAGCCCCAGCATTTT; CDR3aa: CASSPEVGDHQPQHF
v_gene: TRBV4-3; d_gene: TRBD1; j_gene: TRBJ2-1; len: 16; abundance: NA; CDR3nt: TGCGCCAGCAGCCAAGAAGGGACAGGGGCCTACAATGAGCAGTTCTTC; CDR3aa: CASSQEGTGAYNEQFF
v_gene: TRBV9; d_gene: TRBD2; j_gene: TRBJ2-5; len: 14; abundance: NA; CDR3nt: TGTGCCAGCAGCGCAGGGACTAGCGGAGAGACCCAGTACTTC; CDR3aa: CASSAGTSGETQYF
v_gene: TRBV13; d_gene: NA; j_gene: TRBJ1-1; len: 14; abundance: NA; CDR3nt: TGTGCCAGCAGCTTGAGCAACTTGAACACTGAAGCTTTCTTT; CDR3aa: CASSLSNLNTEAFF
v_gene: TRBV7-8; d_gene: TRBD1; j_gene: TRBJ1-2; len: 14; abundance: NA; CDR3nt: TGTGCCAGCAGCCCTTCGACAGGGCGACTGGGCTACACCTTC; CDR3aa: CASSPSTGRLGYTF
v_gene: TRBV6-5; d_gene: NA; j_gene: TRBJ1-1; len: 14; abundance: NA; CDR3nt: TGTGCCACCCAAAGACCCGACAGTCAGACTGAAGCTTTCTTT; CDR3aa: CATQRPDSQTEAFF
v_gene: TRBV2; d_gene: TRBD1; j_gene: TRBJ1-2; len: 13; abundance: NA; CDR3nt: TGTGCCAGCAGGCCACAGGGGGGGTATGGCTACACCTTC; CDR3aa: CASRPQGGYGYTF
v_gene: TRBV18; d_gene: TRBD1; j_gene: TRBJ2-7; len: 11; abundance: few; CDR3nt: TGTGCCAGCTCTTCCCGGGACAGAGCATACTTC; CDR3aa: CASSSRDRAYF
v_gene: TRBV19; d_gene: NA; j_gene: TRBJ2-7; len: 13; abundance: NA; CDR3nt: TGTGCCACCGCGGGACTGAGCCTCTACGAGCAGTACTTC; CDR3aa: CATAGLSLYEQYF
v_gene: TRBV13; d_gene: TRBD1; j_gene: TRBJ2-2; len: 15; abundance: NA; CDR3nt: TGTGCCAGCAGCCTCCGGGACAGGGACGTCGGGGAGCTGTTTTTT; CDR3aa: CASSLRDRDVGELFF
v_gene: TRBV4-1; d_gene: TRBD1; j_gene: TRBJ1-1; len: 16; abundance: NA; CDR3nt: TGCGCCAGCAGCCAAGAAAGGACAGGAGAGAACACTGAAGCTTTCTTT; CDR3aa: CASSQERTGENTEAFF
v_gene: TRBV7-9; d_gene: TRBD1; j_gene: TRBJ1-3; len: 14; abundance: NA; CDR3nt: TGTGCCAGCAGCTGGGACAGTACTGGAAACACCATATATTTT; CDR3aa: CASSWDSTGNTIYF
v_gene: TRBV11-2; d_gene: NA; j_gene: TRBJ2-1; len: 11; abundance: NA; CDR3nt: TGTGCCAGCAGCGTCGTCAATGAGCAGTTCTTC; CDR3aa: CASSVVNEQFF
v_gene: TRBV5-8; d_gene: NA; j_gene: TRBJ2-5; len: 14; abundance: NA; CDR3nt: TGTGCCAGCAGCATGGATCGTCTCCAAGAGACCCAGTACTTC; CDR3aa: CASSMDRLQETQYF
v_gene: TRBV24-1; d_gene: TRBD2; j_gene: TRBJ2-1; len: 17; abundance: NA; CDR3nt: TGTGCCACCAGTGAATCTGGACTAGCGGGAGGATTGAATGAGCAGTTCTTC; CDR3aa: CATSESGLAGGLNEQFF
v_gene: TRBV2; d_gene: NA; j_gene: TRBJ1-4; len: 14; abundance: NA; CDR3nt: TGTGCCAGCAGTGGGACAGCCCCAAATGAAAAACTGTTTTTT; CDR3aa: CASSGTAPNEKLFF